These 30 T cell receptor beta chains were sequenced from one sample in a study of T cells in Graves' hyperthyroidism and ophthalmopathy. Amplified regions were TCR beta CDR3 sequences from RNA transcripts. HTBI primers were the set used in a first-round RT-PCR of the TCR CDR3. MiXCR, applied by TCRdb to the multiplex PCR reads, yields one record per CDR3 protein. The repertoire holds under 750,000 distinct CDR3 sequences, with about 19% as singletons. Sample: blood. All receptors come from a woman between 45 and 60 years old with Graves' hyperthyroidism that later progressed to Graves' ophthalmopathy.

The table lists this clonotype with many counts. The chain combines TRBV20-1 with TRBJ2-1, with TRBD2 matching over 9 bases. V was pared by 1 base and J by 7 bases, with 5 bases of the junction left unmatched. The CDR3 has 14 amino acids. Germline V gene data show CDR1 as DFQATT and CDR2 as SNEGSKA (reference sequence). DNA for the CDR3: TGCAGTGCTAGAGGACTAGCGGTGAGAAATGAGCAGTTCTTC. Residues: CSARGLAVRNEQFF.

This clonotype was seen at least ten times. The chain couples TRBV11-2 to TRBJ2-7; perhaps TRBD1 as D (5 bases). Germline lookup yields CDR1 SGHAT and CDR2 FQNNGV. Trimming took 0 bases from V and 2 from J, leaving 11 bases between them. This CDR3 has 15 residues. The CDR3 spells CASSLELGPTYEQYF. In nucleotides, the CDR3 is TGTGCCAGCAGCTTAGAGTTGGGGCCAACCTACGAGCAGTACTTC.

This clonotype was seen at least ten times. This chain connects TRBV7-9 to TRBJ2-1; 9 nucleotides align to TRBD1. The CDR3 contains 16 residues. The germline V gene has CDR1 SEHNR and CDR2 FQNEAQ (reference sequence). Trimming at V came to 2 bases and at J to 6 bases, leaving 8 bases not matched to a gene. The CDR3 DNA follows: TGTGCCAGCAGCTTACCGGGACAGGGAGCTCTCAATGAGCAGTTCTTC. It is translated as CASSLPGQGALNEQFF.

The chain links TRBV9 to TRBJ1-2; tentative D call: TRBD1 (6 bases). The V end was cut by 3 bases, the J end by 3 bases, with 9 bases between. Per germline, CDR1 SGDLS and CDR2 YYNGEE. The CDR3 consists of 13 residues. The CDR3 sequence: CASSDRVDYGYTF. The CDR3 nucleotides read TGTGCCAGCAGCGACAGGGTTGACTATGGCTACACCTTC. The whole variable domain, remainder taken from reference TRBV9 and TRBJ1-2, is DSGVTQTPKHLITATGQRVTLRCSPRSGDLSVYWYQQSLDQGLQFLIQYYNGEERAKGNILERFSAQQFPDLHSELNLSSLELGDSALYFCASSDRVDYGYTFGSGTRLTVV.

The chain joins TRBV28 to TRBJ1-2; the D gene is possibly TRBD1 (6 bases). V was cut by 10 bases and J by 10 bases, with 19 bases left in between. This CDR3 has 12 residues. The germline CDR1 and CDR2 sequences are MDHEN and SYDVKM. The CDR3 loop reads CATRGDRIPYTF. CDR3 DNA: TGTGCCACCCGCGGCGACAGGATCCCCTACACCTTC.

This clonotype was seen at least ten times. The chain links TRBV3-1 to TRBJ2-1, with no clear D. The length of the CDR3 is 14 residues. The germline V gene has CDR1 LGHDT and CDR2 YNNKEL (reference sequence). Trimming left V 4 bases short and J 0 bases short, with 7 bases between. The CDR3 loop is CASSLTDSYNEQFF. The CDR3 DNA reads TGTGCCAGCAGCCTCACAGACTCCTACAATGAGCAGTTCTTC.

In this sample, this clonotype turned up many times. The chain joins TRBV18 to TRBJ2-7, with 8 nucleotides matching TRBD2. Per germline, CDR1 KGHSH and CDR2 LQKENI. This CDR3 is 15 amino acids long. V lost 0 bases to trimming and J lost 3 bases; unmatched junction nucleotides: 4. CDR3 DNA sequence: TGTGCCAGCTCACCACCGGCGGGGGGCAACTACGAGCAGTACTTC. Protein: CASSPPAGGNYEQYF.

Concerning this clonotype itself: A much more abundant neighbour one base away suggests this may be a read error. J is TRBJ2-7 and V is TRBV6-9; TRBD1 agrees at 7 bases. The CDR3 has 13 residues. The V segment lost 3 bases and the J segment 6 bases; nucleotides outside the gene matches: 5. In germline, CDR1 is MNHGY, CDR2 SVAAGI. Here the CDR3 DNA reads TGTGCCAGCAGTTACGCGGCAGGGGGCGAGCAGTACTTC. It translates to CASSYAAGGEQYF.

This clonotype was detected ten times or more. The J gene is TRBJ1-1, the V gene TRBV11-2; tentatively, D is TRBD1 (5 bases). Germline CDR1 SGHAT, CDR2 FQNNGV. The CDR3 is made up of 16 amino acids. V lost 4 bases and J 1 base, leaving 16 bases between the germline ends. CDR3 amino acids: CASSSPWGGPNTEAFF. In nucleotides, the CDR3 is TGTGCCAGCAGCTCCCCCTGGGGCGGGCCGAACACTGAAGCTTTCTTT.

This clonotype was picked up many times. V and J are TRBV4-1 and TRBJ2-5; 7 bases align to TRBD1. Germline V gene lookup returns CDR1 MGHRA and CDR2 YSYEKL. V trimming: 3 bases; J trimming: 1 base; junction bases outside the gene matches: 8. The CDR3 is made up of 16 amino acids. The CDR3 sequence is CASSQLVAGGQETQYF. The DNA of the CDR3 is TGCGCCAGCAGCCAGTTAGTGGCAGGGGGCCAAGAGACCCAGTACTTC.

This clonotype has ten or more counts. V is TRBV18 and J is TRBJ1-4; 9 nucleotides line up with TRBD1. J lost 10 bases, V lost 3 bases, and 9 bases had no gene match. Germline assignment: CDR1 KGHSH and CDR2 LQKENI. The CDR3 length is 15 residues. The DNA of the CDR3 is TGTGCCAGCTCACCCCGGGACAGGGTAGATGCAAAACTGTTTTTT. Encoded protein: CASSPRDRVDAKLFF.

This clonotype was detected ten times or more. The chain recombines TRBV7-6 with TRBJ2-7; 11 nucleotides align to TRBD1. There are 14 residues in the CDR3. Germline CDR1 reads SGHVS; CDR2 reads FNYEAQ. V dropped 2 bases and J dropped 7; count of bases not matched to a gene: 4. Written as DNA, the CDR3 is TGTGCCAGCAGCTTACCGGGACAGGGGGTTGAGCAGTACTTC. Translation: CASSLPGQGVEQYF.

This clonotype was detected a few times. This chain joins TRBV10-1 and TRBJ2-3, with a tentative D call TRBD1 (5 bases). The V end lost 4 bases, the J end lost 6 bases, and 8 bases lay between the germline ends. Germline V lookup: CDR1 WNHNN, CDR2 SYGVQD (reference sequence). The CDR3 length is 12 residues. The CDR3 protein is CASSGTLDTQYF. In nucleotides, the CDR3 is TGCGCCAGCAGTGGGACACTTGATACGCAGTATTTT.

This clonotype has ten or more counts. V gene TRBV12-3 or TRBV12-4 combines with J gene TRBJ2-4; 9 nucleotides align to TRBD2. Germline trimming cut 4 bases from V and 1 base from J; bases unmatched to any gene: 8. The CDR3 is 17 amino acids. CDR3 in amino acids: CASSSQAGGMAKNIQYF. Written as DNA, the CDR3 is TGTGCCAGCAGTTCTCAAGCGGGGGGCATGGCCAAAAACATTCAGTACTTC.

This clonotype was seen more than once but under ten times. The genes are TRBV20-1 and TRBJ2-1; D tentatively reads TRBD1 or TRBD2 (5 bases each). Germline V gene sequence: CDR1 DFQATT, CDR2 SNEGSKA (reference sequence). This CDR3 has 13 amino acids. The CDR3 region is CRTAGSSYNEQFF. The CDR3 DNA reads as TGCAGGACGGCAGGGAGCTCCTACAATGAGCAGTTCTTC.

The genes are TRBV27 and TRBJ2-3; tentatively, D is TRBD1 (5 bases). This CDR3 region has 15 residues. CDR1 is MNHEY, CDR2 SMNVEV, per germline (reference sequence). V lost 4 bases and J 1 base, leaving 12 bases between the germline ends. CDR3 loop: CASSYGGRGTDTQYF. The CDR3 nucleotides read TGTGCCAGCAGTTACGGTGGCAGGGGCACAGATACGCAGTATTTT.

This clonotype was seen at least ten times. This chain connects TRBV15 to TRBJ2-3; 7 bases align to TRBD2. The germline V gene encodes CDR1 LNHNV and CDR2 YYDKDF (reference sequence). This CDR3 is 16 amino acids long. Trimming at V came to 1 base and at J to 1 base, leaving 5 bases not matched to a gene. CDR3 amino acids: CATSRGGGRGTDTQYF. CDR3 in DNA: TGTGCCACCAGCAGAGGGGGGGGTCGTGGCACAGATACGCAGTATTTT.

In this sample, this clonotype turned up many times. The chain carries TRBV5-6 and TRBJ2-5; TRBD1 might be the D (5 bases). From germline, CDR1 is SGHDT and CDR2 YYEEEE. CDR3 length equals 15 residues. The germline V and J ends were trimmed by 3 bases and 1 base, with 13 bases remaining between them. The CDR3 bases are TGTGCCAGCAGCTGGCCGTTCGACAGCCAAGAGACCCAGTACTTC. Protein sequence: CASSWPFDSQETQYF.

The rearrangement joins TRBV7-9 to TRBJ1-2, with D perhaps TRBD1 (5 bases). V gave up 3 bases and J gave up 4 bases, with 21 bases separating them. The CDR3 loop spans 17 amino acids. CDR1 is SEHNR and CDR2 is FQNEAQ in the germline V gene (reference sequence). The CDR3 coding sequence is TGTGCCAGCAGCTTCCCGGACAAGGCCCCTATTCCCTATGGCTACACCTTC. Translated, it gives CASSFPDKAPIPYGYTF.

At least ten counts were recorded for this clonotype. The rearrangement joins TRBV12-3 or TRBV12-4 to TRBJ2-5, with 7 bases identical to TRBD1. V was clipped by 6 bases and J by 2 bases; unmatched bases: 3. The CDR3 has 13 amino acids. The CDR3 region has the DNA TGTGCCAGCAGACCGGGACAGCAAGAGACCCAGTACTTC. Protein sequence: CASRPGQQETQYF.

This clonotype was observed at least ten times. The genes are TRBV20-1 and TRBJ1-5; a possible D gene is TRBD1 (5 bases). Germline values: CDR1 DFQATT, CDR2 SNEGSKA (reference sequence). The CDR3 is made up of 15 amino acids. V lost 5 bases, J lost 2 bases, and 16 bases lay in between. For the CDR3, the DNA is TGCAGTGCTTCGAATCCGGGACGCGGCAATCAGCCCCAGCATTTT. Translating gives CSASNPGRGNQPQHF.

A few counts support this clonotype. The gene calls are TRBV7-8 and TRBJ2-1, with no clear D. This CDR3 has 15 residues. Germline V gives CDR1 SGHVS, CDR2 FQNEAQ. Trimming took 0 bases from V and 1 from J, leaving 7 bases between them. CDR3 nucleotide sequence: TGTGCCAGCAGCTTAGCGGCTTATTCCTACAATGAGCAGTTCTTC. This encodes CASSLAAYSYNEQFF.

The table lists this clonotype with a few counts. The chain has TRBV6-1 and TRBJ1-6, with D perhaps TRBD1 (6 bases). The V and J ends lost 7 bases and 10 bases respectively, with 17 bases between them. The CDR3 contains 14 residues. Germline CDR1 reads MNHNS; CDR2 reads SASEGT. The DNA for the CDR3 is TGTGCCAGCATCCCCCAGGGGAATTTATCACCCCTCCACTTT. Translation: CASIPQGNLSPLHF.

This clonotype was seen more than once but under ten times. Germline and junction disagree at one end, which may indicate a read error. The chain links TRBV7-2 to TRBJ2-7, with D tentatively TRBD1 (5 bases). The CDR3 spans 15 residues. Germline values: CDR1 SGHTA, CDR2 FQGNSA. CDR3 in DNA: TGTGCCAGCACCTTATCTCAAGCAGGGACCTACGAGCAGTACTTC. Encoded protein: CASTLSQAGTYEQYF.

This clonotype was counted many times. The V and J genes are TRBV6-1 and TRBJ1-5, with no clear D. V shed 2 bases and J shed 0 bases, with 11 bases lying between them. CDR1 and CDR2 from the germline V gene are MNHNS and SASEGT. The CDR3 has 16 amino acids. The CDR3 nucleotides are TGTGCCAGCAGTGAATCAGAATACTATAGCAATCAGCCCCAGCATTTT. It encodes CASSESEYYSNQPQHF.

The table lists this clonotype with many counts. The chain recombines TRBV12-3 or TRBV12-4 with TRBJ1-5; D is ambiguous. The V gene lost 7 bases and the J gene lost 4 bases, with 8 bases spanning the gap. The CDR3 consists of 12 residues. CDR3 loop: CASTDGNQPQHF. The CDR3 DNA follows: TGTGCCAGCACTGACGGGAATCAGCCCCAGCATTTT.

Ten or more counts support this clonotype. The V call is TRBV20-1, the J call TRBJ2-7; TRBD1 matches at 7 bases. J lost 0 bases, V lost 6 bases, and 11 bases had no gene match. The CDR3 runs to 15 residues. Germline-derived CDR1 and CDR2 are DFQATT and SNEGSKA (reference sequence). Here the CDR3 DNA reads TGCAGTGCCATATACGGACAGGAGAGCTCCTACGAGCAGTACTTC. This gives the protein CSAIYGQESSYEQYF.

The gene calls are TRBV6-2 or TRBV6-3 and TRBJ1-1; TRBD1 matches 7 bases. The germline V gene has CDR1 MNHEY and CDR2 SVGEGT. The CDR3 length is 14 residues. J gave up 3 bases and V 2 bases, and 3 bases lay outside the gene matches. The CDR3: CASSYRGTDTEAFF. The CDR3 region has the DNA TGTGCCAGCAGTTACCGGGGGACAGACACTGAAGCTTTCTTT.

This clonotype has at least ten counts. The rearrangement uses TRBV3-1 and TRBJ2-5; a weak D match, TRBD2 (6 bases). This CDR3 has 16 residues. V gave up 0 bases and J gave up 4 bases, with 15 bases separating them. Germline V gene data show CDR1 as LGHDT and CDR2 as YNNKEL (reference sequence). The CDR3 here is CASSQDWGENAETQYF. DNA of the CDR3: TGTGCCAGCAGCCAAGATTGGGGGGAGAACGCAGAGACCCAGTACTTC.

The V and J genes are TRBV5-5 and TRBJ1-6; D not resolved. The CDR3 length is 13 residues. V was clipped by 6 bases and J by 0 bases, with 4 bases between them. Germline CDR1 SGHKS, CDR2 YYEKEE (reference sequence). For the CDR3, the DNA is TGTGCCAGCATGAACTCCTATAATTCACCCCTCCACTTT. It is translated as CASMNSYNSPLHF.